The sample holds a few counts of the clone carrying this TCR beta chain. This entry comes from a study of T cells after yellow fever vaccination. TCRdb passed the 5' RACE reads through MiXCR, listing each CDR3 protein once. The table records around 120,000 distinct CDR3 sequences, over 12% of them present only once. The length of the CDR3 is 18 residues. The V and J ends lost 4 bases and 5 bases, in that order; junction bases with no gene match: 16. Germline-derived CDR1 and CDR2 are SGHRS and YFSETQ. The clonotype originates from a man between 18 and 29 years old who received the YFV17D yellow fever vaccine. The chain couples TRBV5-1 to TRBJ2-5, with 11 bases identical to TRBD1. The sample here was CD8+ T cells sorted from PBMCs, taken 5 days after the yellow fever booster vaccination. The CDR3 bases are TGCGCCAGCAGCCTGGAAAAGAAGGACAGGGGGCGCGTGGAGACCCAGTACTTC. Translating gives CASSLEKKDRGRVETQYF. The full variable domain, completed using reference TRBV5-1 and TRBJ2-5, is KAGVTQTPRYLIKTRGQQVTLSCSPISGHRSVSWYQQTPGQGLQFLFEYFSETQRNKGNFPGRFSGRQFSNSRSEMNVSTLELGDSALYLCASSLEKKDRGRVETQYFGPGTRLLVL.